Listed here are 19 T cell receptor beta chains from one sample, sequenced in a study of HIV-infected children after antiretroviral therapy interruption. RNA-based 3' RACE libraries used unique molecular identifiers. TCRdb called the 3' RACE reads again in MiXCR, with one record for every CDR3 protein. The sample lists approximately 89,000 distinct CDR3 sequences; around 6.9% were seen once. The treatment is: PENTA 11 planned treatment interruption arm or continuous ART arm. This specimen was CD45RA+ CD4+ T cells from PBMCs, pooled from several time points, taken from a donor given antiretroviral therapy, either interrupted or continuous. Regarding subset: naive CD4+ CD45RA+ CD45RO- T cells. All receptors come from a pool of human donors with HIV.

CDR3 in amino acids: CASSLGSAENTGELFF. In DNA, the CDR3 is TGTGCCAGCAGCTTGGGATCCGCAGAAAACACCGGGGAGCTGTTTTTT. The chain is built from TRBV5-6 and TRBJ2-2, with D unclear. The CDR3 extends over 16 amino acids. CDR1 is SGHDT, CDR2 YYEEEE, per germline. V was pared by 0 bases and J by 2 bases, with 11 bases between.

CDR3 residues: CASDRLNTEAFF. The CDR3 DNA sequence: TGTGCCAGTGACAGACTGAACACTGAAGCTTTCTTT. This sequence joins TRBV11-1 and TRBJ1-1, with D perhaps matching TRBD1 (5 bases). The CDR3 length is 12 residues. Trimming took 9 bases from V and 0 from J, leaving 8 bases between them. Germline CDR1 SGHAT, CDR2 FQDESV (reference sequence).

The genes are TRBV6-5 and TRBJ2-2, with D perhaps TRBD1 (6 bases). The CDR3 length is 14 residues. CDR1 MNHEY and CDR2 SVGAGI come from the germline V gene. V was trimmed by 5 bases and J by 3 bases, leaving 10 bases between them. Written as DNA, the CDR3 is TGTGCCAGCAGTCGCGACAGGTACACCGGGGAGCTGTTTTTT. It codes for CASSRDRYTGELFF.

The chain couples TRBV3-1 to TRBJ2-7; 8 nucleotides match TRBD2. Trimming removed 0 bases from V and 4 bases from J; junction bases left unmatched: 17. Looked up from germline, CDR1 is LGHDT and CDR2 is YNNKEL (reference sequence). The CDR3 consists of 19 residues. In nucleotides, the CDR3 is TGTGCCAGCAGCCAAGATCTCGGCCCTCCCGGGGGGGCATATTACGAGCAGTACTTC. As protein: CASSQDLGPPGGAYYEQYF.

Concerning this clonotype: One end of the junction varies from germline; a read error may be responsible. This sequence joins TRBV5-5 and TRBJ1-1; a possible D gene is TRBD1 (5 bases). Germline V lookup: CDR1 SGHKS, CDR2 YYEKEE (reference sequence). The CDR3 spans 17 residues. The CDR3, as DNA: TGTGTCAGCAGTAGGACAAAAGACAGACCTATGAACACTGAAGCTTTCTTT. Protein: CVSSRTKDRPMNTEAFF.

This clonotype came up many times. A junction boundary mismatches the germline segment, possibly from a read error. J is TRBJ1-5 and V is TRBV28; no clear D gene. The V gene's germline CDR1 is MDHEN and CDR2 SYDVKM. This CDR3 is 15 amino acids long. CDR3: CASSDRRKVVQLQHF. DNA of the CDR3: TGTGCCAGCAGTGATCGGCGTAAGGTAGTCCAGCTCCAGCATTTT.

This clonotype showed up many times. The V call is TRBV29-1, the J call TRBJ1-1, with D unclear. Trimming took off 5 bases at V and 2 bases at J, with 9 bases between the two ends. CDR3 length: 12 amino acids. Germline V lookup: CDR1 SQVTM, CDR2 ANQGSEA. The CDR3 here is CSVLRTNTEAFF. DNA for the CDR3: TGCAGCGTTTTAAGGACTAACACTGAAGCTTTCTTT.

This clonotype was detected ten times or more. The chain recombines TRBV12-3 or TRBV12-4 with TRBJ2-1; 9 bases fit TRBD1. The CDR3 covers 15 residues. V gave up 5 bases and J gave up 10 bases; unmatched junction bases: 12. CDR3 loop: CASSPPGQGPKEQFF. CDR3 coding DNA: TGTGCCAGCAGTCCGCCGGGACAGGGACCGAAGGAGCAGTTCTTC.

The chain couples TRBV7-2 to TRBJ2-1; 8 bases align to TRBD2. Germline CDR1 and CDR2: SGHTA and FQGNSA. CDR3 length equals 16 residues. After removal of 1 base from V and 3 bases from J, the junction contained 5 bases not matched to a gene. The CDR3 DNA reads TGTGCCAGCAGCTTAGTAGGGCTAGCGGGCTACAATGAGCAGTTCTTC. It encodes CASSLVGLAGYNEQFF.

This clonotype was counted at least ten times. The rearrangement joins TRBV13 to TRBJ2-3; D possibly uses TRBD1 or TRBD2 (5 bases each). The V gene lost 5 bases and the J gene lost 1 base, with 13 bases spanning the gap. This CDR3 is built from 15 residues. Germline V gene lookup returns CDR1 PRHDT and CDR2 FYEKMQ (reference sequence). CDR3 coding DNA: TGTGCCAGCAGCCCCCGCCGGGACGGCACAGATACGCAGTATTTT. It is translated as CASSPRRDGTDTQYF.

The chain is built from TRBV9 and TRBJ2-7; 9 bases line up with TRBD2. Germline CDR1 SGDLS, CDR2 YYNGEE. This CDR3 has 15 residues. V gave up 5 bases and J gave up 0 bases; unmatched junction bases: 6. The chain's CDR3 is CASRPSGGLSYEQYF. CDR3 DNA sequence: TGTGCCAGCAGGCCCAGCGGGGGGCTCTCCTACGAGCAGTACTTC. Complete variable domain (other parts from reference TRBV9 and TRBJ2-7): DSGVTQTPKHLITATGQRVTLRCSPRSGDLSVYWYQQSLDQGLQFLIQYYNGEERAKGNILERFSAQQFPDLHSELNLSSLELGDSALYFCASRPSGGLSYEQYFGPGTRLTVT.

This clonotype has just a few counts. The V and J genes are TRBV10-3 and TRBJ1-5; TRBD1 matches 7 bases. The CDR3 has 14 residues. The V segment lost 1 base and the J segment 5 bases; nucleotides outside the gene matches: 2. Per the germline V gene, CDR1 is ENHRY and CDR2 is SYGVKD. The CDR3 region is CAISEWDSHQPQHF. The CDR3 DNA sequence: TGTGCCATCAGTGAGTGGGACAGCCATCAGCCCCAGCATTTT.

CDR3 protein: CASSIEGSLGSPQHF. The CDR3 nucleotides are TGTGCCAGTAGTATAGAGGGCAGCCTGGGATCGCCCCAGCATTTT. The chain has TRBV19 and TRBJ1-5; D is unclear. CDR3 length: 15 residues. CDR1 is LNHDA, CDR2 SQIVND, per germline (reference sequence). Between the trimmed V and J ends, which lost 0 bases and 9 bases, there was a span of 15 bases.

This clonotype was seen repeatedly, ten times or more. A much larger clone differs by one base, so this may be a read error. The rearrangement links TRBV28 to TRBJ1-2; TRBD1 is a possible D gene (5 bases). V was cut by 4 bases and J by 10 bases, with 19 bases left in between. The CDR3 contains 14 residues. Germline loops: CDR1 MDHEN, CDR2 SYDVKM. CDR3 region: CASSSSGPEGDYTF. In DNA, the CDR3 is TGTGCCAGCAGTTCCTCAGGGCCTGAGGGCGACTACACCTTC.

The table lists this clonotype with many counts. This chain joins TRBV14 and TRBJ1-1; D gene ambiguous. The V and J ends lost 3 bases and 2 bases respectively, with 7 bases between them. In germline, CDR1 is SGHDN, CDR2 FVKESK. The CDR3 contains 13 residues. CDR3 coding DNA: TGTGCCAGCAGCCACCGCCCTAACACTGAAGCTTTCTTT. Encoded protein: CASSHRPNTEAFF.

In this sample, this clonotype turned up many times. This chain joins TRBV7-3 and TRBJ2-3; maybe TRBD2 (5 bases). Per the germline V gene, CDR1 is SGHTA and CDR2 is FQGTGA. The germline V and J ends were trimmed by 4 bases and 1 base, with 12 bases remaining between them. CDR3 length: 15 residues. The CDR3 DNA is TGTGCCAGCAGCTCCCGACGGGGTGGCACAGATACGCAGTATTTT. Amino acids: CASSSRRGGTDTQYF.

This clonotype has just a few counts. The chain couples TRBV19 to TRBJ1-5, with TRBD1 matching over 7 bases. Losses at the gene ends were 9 bases for V and 3 bases for J; bases not matched to a gene: 11. The CDR3 contains 15 residues. CDR1 LNHDA and CDR2 SQIVND come from the germline V gene (reference sequence). CDR3: CASGQALRLNQPQHF. The CDR3 nucleotides are TGTGCCAGCGGACAGGCCCTAAGACTCAATCAGCCCCAGCATTTT.

This clonotype has at least ten counts. V is TRBV7-3 and J is TRBJ2-2; D not certain. The CDR3 is 14 residues long. Trimming removed 0 bases at V and 3 bases at J, with 5 bases between. Germline V lookup: CDR1 SGHTA, CDR2 FQGTGA. The CDR3 nucleotides read TGTGCCAGCAGCTTAACTTTGGACACCGGGGAGCTGTTTTTT. Protein: CASSLTLDTGELFF.

The rearrangement joins TRBV6-2 or TRBV6-3 to TRBJ1-2; D may be TRBD1 (5 bases). V was clipped by 5 bases and J by 3 bases, with 10 bases between them. CDR1 MNHEY and CDR2 SVGEGT come from the germline V gene. This CDR3 has 13 residues. The DNA for the CDR3 is TGTGCCAGCAGTCCGACAGAGTACTATGGCTACACCTTC. It specifies CASSPTEYYGYTF.